This entry lists 10 T cell receptor beta chains sequenced from one sample in a study of breast tumors, draining lymph nodes, adjacent tissues. MiXCR, applied by TCRdb to the multiplex PCR reads, yields one record per CDR3 protein. Of about 130,000 distinct CDR3 sequences listed, 21% are singletons. Axillary draining lymph nodes of breast cancer patients supplied the node samples. The sequenced material came from axillary lymph node tissue. The receptor source for this set is a female donor with breast cancer. Some clones in this sample may be carry-over from other donors' samples.

This clonotype was observed many times. This chain uses TRBV24-1 with TRBJ1-5; TRBD1 might be the D (6 bases). Trimming removed 4 bases from V and 9 bases from J, with 15 bases in between. This CDR3 is 14 amino acids long. Germline CDR1 is KGHDR and CDR2 is SFDVKD. Written as DNA, the CDR3 is TGTGCCACCAGTGACCGGACAGTACCGGCGCCCCAGCATTTT. Translation gives CATSDRTVPAPQHF.

This clonotype was observed many times. The CDR3 DNA reads as TGTGCCAGCAGCGGAGCGACAAATTACAATGAGCAGTTCTTC. This gives the protein CASSGATNYNEQFF. This chain links TRBV11-3 with TRBJ2-1, with D unresolved. Trimming left V 5 bases short and J 4 bases short, with 12 bases between. The CDR3 has 14 residues. The germline V gene has CDR1 SGHNT and CDR2 YENEEA. Full variable domain (remainder filled in from reference TRBV11-3 and TRBJ2-1): EAGVVQSPRYKIIEKKQPVAFWCNPISGHNTLYWYLQNLGQGPELLIRYENEEAVDDSQLPKDRFSAERLKGVDSTLKIQPAELGDSAVYLCASSGATNYNEQFFGPGTRLTVL.

For this clonotype: A read error may be the cause here, since a much bigger clone is one base away. The V gene is TRBV5-6, the J gene TRBJ1-3; D is unclear. CDR3 length: 15 amino acids. The V gene's germline CDR1 is SGHDT and CDR2 YYEEEE. In nucleotides, the CDR3 is TGTGCCAGCGGCTTGAACACCTTCTCTGGAAACACCATATATTTT. It codes for CASGLNTFSGNTIYF.

This clonotype was found a few times. This chain connects TRBV5-5 to TRBJ2-6, with D maybe TRBD2 (5 bases). The CDR3 is 14 amino acids. V was cut by 5 bases and J by 3 bases, with 9 bases left in between. The germline V gene has CDR1 SGHKS and CDR2 YYEKEE (reference sequence). The chain's CDR3 is CASRRGDGANVLTF. The CDR3 region has the DNA TGTGCCAGCAGACGGGGAGATGGGGCCAACGTCCTGACTTTC.

This clonotype was recorded a few times. V gene TRBV27 combines with J gene TRBJ2-3; D gene unclear. This CDR3 is 14 amino acids long. The V end lost 7 bases, the J end lost 2 bases, and 13 bases lay between the germline ends. Germline V gives CDR1 MNHEY, CDR2 SMNVEV (reference sequence). The CDR3 loop reads CASKRNLPTDTQYF. The CDR3 region has the DNA TGTGCCAGCAAACGTAACCTACCCACAGATACGCAGTATTTT.

In this sample, this clonotype turned up many times. The chain couples TRBV4-1 to TRBJ2-3; TRBD1 agrees at 7 bases. After removal of 1 base from V and 2 bases from J, the junction contained 6 bases not matched to a gene. The CDR3 consists of 16 residues. Germline V CDR1 and CDR2: MGHRA, YSYEKL. Here the CDR3 DNA reads TGCGCCAGCAGCCAAGGGAGACAGGGCAACACAGATACGCAGTATTTT. Its translation is CASSQGRQGNTDTQYF.

This clonotype showed up many times. The chain has TRBV7-8 and TRBJ2-5, with TRBD1 as a possible D gene (5 bases). Trimming shortened V by 5 bases and J by 2 bases, and 9 bases separated the two germline ends. Per germline, CDR1 SGHVS and CDR2 FQNEAQ. CDR3 size: 13 residues. The CDR3 DNA reads TGTGCCAGCAGCGACGACAGACAAGAGACCCAGTACTTC. Translated, it gives CASSDDRQETQYF.

In its sample, this clonotype was seen a few times. This may arise from a read error, as a much more abundant clone is one base away. This chain joins TRBV20-1 and TRBJ2-1; D is ambiguous. V lost 0 bases and J lost 5, with 20 bases in between. The CDR3 is 17 amino acids. In germline, CDR1 is DFQATT, CDR2 SNEGSKA (reference sequence). CDR3 loop: CSARDPAFQEPNNEQFF. CDR3 bases: TGCAGTGCTAGAGATCCAGCCTTCCAGGAGCCGAACAATGAGCAGTTCTTC.

On this clonotype itself: A much larger clonotype is one base distant, so this may be a read error. V and J are TRBV18 and TRBJ2-6; D might be TRBD1 or TRBD2, each matching 6 bases. The CDR3 totals 18 residues. CDR1 KGHSH and CDR2 LQKENI come from the germline V gene. CDR3 in DNA: TGTGCCAGCTCACCACCGACCGGGGGCGGGCCTGGGACCAACGTCCTGACTTTC. The encoded protein is CASSPPTGGGPGTNVLTF. The full variable domain, with the rest looked up from reference TRBV18 and TRBJ2-6, is NAGVMQNPRHLVRRRGQEARLRCSPMKGHSHVYWYRQLPEEGLKFMVYLQKENIIDESGMPKERFSAEFPKEGPSILRIQQVVRGDSAAYFCASSPPTGGGPGTNVLTFGAGSRLTVL.

This clonotype was picked up many times. The chain employs TRBV7-2 and TRBJ2-6; D call uncertain. V was shortened by 1 base and J by 1 base, with 2 bases between the two germline ends. The germline gives CDR1 SGHTA, CDR2 FQGNSA. The CDR3 is 14 residues long. CDR3 sequence: CASSLESGANVLTF. CDR3 sequence (DNA): TGTGCCAGCAGCTTAGAATCTGGGGCCAACGTCCTGACTTTC.